This is a list of T cell receptor beta chains from one sample in a study of blood T cells in healthy people across ages. TCRdb processed the 5' RACE reads anew with MiXCR; each CDR3 protein has one entry. The sample has about 930,000 distinct CDR3 sequences, 25% to 30% seen once. These sequences were also reported in another study, on T cells of mothers and their children.

Sequenced sample: blood. All receptors come from a woman aged 40 to 50 in good health. Each CDR3 is given with its conserved first and last residue. The D gene is left open where the match is weak. Clone size, where shown, is once, few, many, or a class for clones that have expanded.

NA | NA | TRBJ2-7 | TRBV20-1 | CSARADSDEQYF | TGCAGTGCTAGAGCCGATAGTGACGAGCAGTACTTC
NA | NA | TRBJ1-1 | TRBV20-1 | CSAVDSPSAEAFF | TGCAGTGCTGTGGACAGCCCAAGCGCTGAAGCTTTCTTT
NA | NA | TRBJ2-1 | TRBV12-3/TRBV12-4 | CASSFSQGTGNEQFF | TGTGCCAGCAGTTTCTCCCAGGGAACGGGCAATGAGCAGTTCTTC
TRBD1 | many | TRBJ2-5 | TRBV20-1 | CSGLQGETQYF | TGCAGTGGGTTGCAGGGGGAAACCCAGTACTTC
TRBD2 | NA | TRBJ2-1 | TRBV10-3 | CANREGTSGTDEQFF | TGTGCCAATCGGGAGGGGACTAGCGGGACTGATGAGCAGTTCTTC
NA | NA | TRBJ2-1 | TRBV7-2 | CASSLLEDEQFF | TGTGCCAGCAGCTTATTGGAGGATGAGCAGTTCTTC
NA | NA | TRBJ1-1 | TRBV7-9 | CASSAGLMNTEAFF | TGTGCCAGCAGCGCCGGACTGATGAACACTGAAGCTTTCTTT
TRBD2 | few | TRBJ2-3 | TRBV28 | CASSLKRGATDTQYF | TGTGCCAGCAGTTTAAAGCGGGGGGCCACAGATACGCAGTATTTT
TRBD2 | few | TRBJ2-5 | TRBV4-1 | CASSLAGGKTQYF | TGCGCCAGCAGCCTAGCGGGGGGAAAGACCCAGTACTTC
TRBD1 | many | TRBJ1-2 | TRBV29-1 | CSVGGDRADYGYTF | TGCAGCGTTGGGGGGGACAGGGCTGATTATGGCTACACCTTC
TRBD1 | few | TRBJ2-6 | TRBV7-9 | CASSLTGTGPSGANVLTF | TGTGCCAGCAGCCTAACCGGGACAGGGCCCTCTGGGGCCAACGTCCTGACTTTC